This is a list of T cell receptor beta chains from one sample in a study of blood T cell repertoires in COVID-19. Profiled with immunoSEQ multiplex PCR; TCRdb holds only in-frame clones, not every one. The sample holds around 250,000 clones; approximately 91% are singletons and the top ten take 1.2%. The sequencing sample was made of PBMCs or T cells enriched from blood (not recorded which). The receptors derive from a human donor in a cohort exposed to, infected with or recovered from COVID-19 (not recorded which). The donor label of this sample is uncertain. Both conserved end residues are part of each CDR3. The D gene is left open where the match is weak. Rows may omit the clone size; those that give it use once, few, many or a size class.

V gene	J gene	D gene	clone size	CDR3 DNA	CDR3 protein
TRBV27	TRBJ1-2	.	.	TGTGCCAGCAGTTTTTACGGAGGGAATGGCTACACCTTC	CASSFYGGNGYTF
TRBV9	TRBJ1-2	.	once	TGTGCCAGCAGCTCCCAACAGGGTAACGTCAACTTCAACTATGGCTACACCTTC	CASSSQQGNVNFNYGYTF
TRBV6-5	TRBJ1-3	TRBD1	.	TGTGCCAGCAGTCTGACAGGGTCTGGAAACACCATATATTTT	CASSLTGSGNTIYF
TRBV18	TRBJ2-5	.	.	TGTGCCAGCTCACCATCAGGGGAGCAAGAGACCCAGTACTTC	CASSPSGEQETQYF
TRBV6-5	TRBJ1-6	.	.	TGTGCCAGCAGTTATTCGGGGGGCCTTAATTCACCCCTCCACTTT	CASSYSGGLNSPLHF
TRBV12-5	TRBJ1-3	.	.	TGTGCTAGTGGCACTCGACAGGCCTCTGGAAACACCATATATTTT	CASGTRQASGNTIYF
TRBV10-3	TRBJ2-3	TRBD2	.	TGTGCCATCAGGGGACTAGCGGGAGGATCTCGCACAGATACGCAGTATTTT	CAIRGLAGGSRTDTQYF
TRBV7-2	TRBJ2-5	TRBD1	.	TGTGCCAGCAGCTTAAGGGGACAGTCAGGGGCGGGCGAGACCCAGTACTTC	CASSLRGQSGAGETQYF
TRBV6-5	TRBJ1-2	.	.	TGTGCCAGCAGGTCGGGGGGCCTAAACTATGGCTACACCTTC	CASRSGGLNYGYTF
TRBV9	TRBJ2-3	.	once	TGTGCCAGCAGCGTAGGAAGTAGCTTCGACACAGATACGCAGTATTTT	CASSVGSSFDTDTQYF
TRBV19	TRBJ1-2	TRBD1	.	TGTGCCAGTAGTATAGAATCAGGGGGCAACTATGGCTACACCTTC	CASSIESGGNYGYTF
TRBV2	TRBJ2-3	TRBD2	.	TGTGCCAGCAGCAGTAGCGGGAGGAACACAGATACGCAGTATTTT	CASSSSGRNTDTQYF
TRBV27	TRBJ1-1	.	.	TGTGCCAGCAGAGATAACAGGGAAGGCACTGAAGCTTTCTTT	CASRDNREGTEAFF
TRBV5-1	TRBJ2-5	.	.	TGCGCCACCCAGTACAGCCCCCAAGAGACCCAGTACTTC	CATQYSPQETQYF
TRBV9	TRBJ2-5	TRBD1	.	TGTGCCAGCAGCGTTGAGGGGGCAGGGGAGACCCAGTACTTC	CASSVEGAGETQYF
TRBV5-1	TRBJ1-1	TRBD1	.	TGCGCCAGCAGCACAGGGACAGGAGAGGAAGCTTTCTTT	CASSTGTGEEAFF
TRBV27	TRBJ1-2	.	.	TGTGCCAGCAGTAGGGGGGGCCAGGGACACTATGGCTACACCTTC	CASSRGGQGHYGYTF
TRBV7-2	TRBJ1-4	TRBD1	.	TGTGCCAGCAGCTTAGGGTATGGGACAGGGGATGAAAAACTGTTTTTT	CASSLGYGTGDEKLFF
TRBV10-3	TRBJ1-5	TRBD1	.	TGTGCCATCAGAAGGGACAGGGATAGCAATCAGCCCCAGCATTTT	CAIRRDRDSNQPQHF
TRBV19	TRBJ2-7	.	.	TGTGCCAGTAGTATCCGGGTTTATGACGAGCAGTACTTC	CASSIRVYDEQYF
TRBV11-2	TRBJ1-2	TRBD1	once	TGTGCCAGCAGCTCCAAGGGGCCGGGACAGGGCGGCTATGGCTACACCTTC	CASSSKGPGQGGYGYTF
TRBV5-1	TRBJ2-1	TRBD1	.	TGCGCCAGCAGCTTTAGGGGGCTTAATGAGCAGTTCTTC	CASSFRGLNEQFF
TRBV6-5	TRBJ1-5	.	.	TGTGCCAGCAGTTACTCGACGCGGGGACAGCCCCAGCATTTT	CASSYSTRGQPQHF
TRBV7-9	TRBJ1-4	TRBD1	.	TGTGCCAGCAGCCGGGACAGAGAAATCGGAAAACTGTTTTTT	CASSRDREIGKLFF
TRBV11-3	TRBJ2-3	TRBD2	.	TGTGCCAGCAGCCCCGTGACTAGCGGGGGAGGTGATACGCAGTATTTT	CASSPVTSGGGDTQYF
TRBV2	TRBJ1-4	.	.	TGTGCCAGCAGTGAAGTGGAGCAGGGGCGGAAACTGTTTTTT	CASSEVEQGRKLFF
TRBV12-3/TRBV12-4	TRBJ2-2	TRBD1	.	TGTGCCAGCAGGACAGGGTTGGACGGGGAGCTGTTTTTT	CASRTGLDGELFF
TRBV5-1	TRBJ2-7	TRBD1	.	TGCGCCAGCAGCCCCGGACAGGGATCCTACGAGCAGTACTTC	CASSPGQGSYEQYF
TRBV19	TRBJ2-2	TRBD2	.	TGTGCCAGTAGTATCGGACTAGCCGGGACCGGGGAGCTGTTTTTT	CASSIGLAGTGELFF
TRBV6-5	TRBJ2-3	.	.	TGTGCCAGCATGGACAGAGCAGATACGCAGTATTTT	CASMDRADTQYF
TRBV14	TRBJ2-1	.	.	TGTGCCAGCAGCCAAGATCCCCTACTGCTCGCCGAGCAGTTCTTC	CASSQDPLLLAEQFF
TRBV6-5	TRBJ2-1	TRBD1	.	TGTGCCAGCAGTTACGGGCAGGGGGACAATGAGCAGTTCTTC	CASSYGQGDNEQFF